This record covers a single TCR beta chain. The antigen is undetermined. It was with a sample-barcoded 5' primer and a J-beta primer mix that a second PCR of roughly 6 to 12 cycles was run. There were at least 3 million CDR3-containing paired-end reads obtained from each sample. TCRdb redid the calling of the 5' RACE reads with MiXCR, one entry per CDR3 protein. The profile shows about 970,000 distinct CDR3 sequences, 51% of them singletons. This record belongs to a study of blood T cells in healthy people across ages. Looking at the study overall: About one barcoded beta molecule per two T cells was captured by template switching. Findings and caveats of the study: The unsorted PBMCs prevented any conclusive comparison of naive versus antigen-experienced cells. A roughly linear age-dependent decrease characterized TCR beta diversity per million T cells.

CDR3 length equals 17 residues. Germline V gene lookup returns CDR1 LNHNV and CDR2 YYDKDF (reference sequence). The J segment lost 5 bases and the V segment lost 5 bases, leaving 12 bases of the junction unmatched. The clonotype originates from an older woman in good health. Sequenced: blood. The chain carries TRBV15 and TRBJ2-4, with TRBD2 matching over 10 bases. In DNA form, the CDR3 reads TGTGCCACCAGCCCCGGACTAGCGGTGGGGCCTCAAAACATTCAGTACTTC. Protein product: CATSPGLAVGPQNIQYF.